Below, one T cell receptor beta chain is given with its context. This CDR3 is 17 amino acids long. Germline V gene data show CDR1 as SGHTA and CDR2 as FQGNSA. The trim removed 0 bases at V and 6 bases at J, leaving 10 bases unmatched. This sample stems from a study of blood T cell repertoires in COVID-19. Per the original methods: Estimation of nucleated cell counts was performed using reference gene primer amplification. Produced via immunoSEQ multiplex PCR; TCRdb's table is partial and in-frame only. D and trimming were read from the DNA, whereas the V and J calls and clone size are those reported in that table. The repertoire includes tens of thousands of clones, about four fifths of them detected once, and roughly 30% sits in the top ten.

This receptor was obtained from a man in his 70s with acute or convalescent COVID-19. This chain uses TRBV7-2 with TRBJ1-5; TRBD1 agrees at 8 bases. The sample comprised peripheral blood. The CDR3 nucleotides read TGTGCCAGCAGCTTAGCCGCACAGGGGGTTTTGGCTCAGCCCCAGCATTTT. This encodes CASSLAAQGVLAQPQHF.